This T cell receptor (beta chain) was recorded in a study of cytomegalovirus exposure and HLA in healthy donors. From germline, CDR1 is SGHVS and CDR2 FQNEAQ. The CDR3 extends over 15 amino acids. V was trimmed by 1 base and J by 7 bases, leaving 11 bases between them. In the PCR, 60 Vbeta and 13 Jbeta primers were used. TCRdb's copy holds only in-frame clones and misses some; the assay was immunoSEQ multiplex PCR. The sample comprises 190,000 or so clones, roughly four fifths of which are singletons, and roughly 1.5% rests with the top ten. Sequenced input: PBMCs. The sequence was obtained from a man aged 50 or older in good health and CMV-seronegative. The gene calls are TRBV7-8 and TRBJ1-6; a weak D match, TRBD1 (5 bases). The CDR3 bases are TGTGCCAGCAGCTTAGACCAGGGAGGCAATTCACCCCTCCACTTT. This encodes CASSLDQGGNSPLHF. The full variable domain, completed using reference TRBV7-8 and TRBJ1-6, is GAGVSQSPRYKVAKRGQDVALRCDPISGHVSLFWYQQALGQGPEFLTYFQNEAQLDKSGLPSDRFFAERPEGSVSTLKIQRTQQEDSAVYLCASSLDQGGNSPLHFGNGTRLTVT.